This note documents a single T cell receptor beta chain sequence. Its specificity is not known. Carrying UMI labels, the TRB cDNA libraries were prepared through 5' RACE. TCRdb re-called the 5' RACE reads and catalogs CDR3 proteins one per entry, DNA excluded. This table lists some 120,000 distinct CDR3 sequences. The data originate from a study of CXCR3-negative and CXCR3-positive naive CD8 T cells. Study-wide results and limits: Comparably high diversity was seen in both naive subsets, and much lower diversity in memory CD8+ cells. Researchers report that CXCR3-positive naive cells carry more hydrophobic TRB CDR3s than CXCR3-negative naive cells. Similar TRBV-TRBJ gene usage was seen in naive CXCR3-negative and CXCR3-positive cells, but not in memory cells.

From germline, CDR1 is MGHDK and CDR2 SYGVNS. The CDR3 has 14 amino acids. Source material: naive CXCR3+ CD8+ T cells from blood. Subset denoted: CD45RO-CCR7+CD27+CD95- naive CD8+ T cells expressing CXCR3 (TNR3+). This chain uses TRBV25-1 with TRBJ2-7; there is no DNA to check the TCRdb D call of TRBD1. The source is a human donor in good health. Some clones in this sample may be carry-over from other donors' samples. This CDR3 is CASSVGTGDYEQYF.